This T cell receptor (beta chain) is from a study of T cell responses to AZD1222 COVID-19 vaccine. Study as a whole: Second doses were pooled across both intervals (about 4 or about 12 weeks).

V was trimmed by 9 bases and J by 2 bases, leaving 17 bases between them. The CDR3 extends over 14 amino acids. Germline-derived CDR1 and CDR2 are MNHEY and SVGAGI. Comment on this clone: Its antigen is unknown.

The protocol was immunoSEQ multiplex PCR, while the TCRdb copy is restricted to in-frame clones and leaves out a portion. There are more than 95,000 clones in the sample; roughly 88% occur only once, and around 5.6% lies in the top ten. General study results and limits: In a largely white British group with more females than males, clonal diversity was possibly underestimated. There were vaccine-associated CD4 TCRs across spike, dominant at 160-218 and 743-854. Only after the peak T cell response were repertoires sampled.

This sequence originates from an adult in good health. This sample comprised peripheral blood, obtained on day 0 of AZD1222 vaccination. The genes are TRBV6-5 and TRBJ2-7; D possibly corresponds to TRBD2 (7 bases). The CDR3 sequence: CASSRGGPTYEQYF. The CDR3 DNA follows: TGTGCCAGTTCAAGGGGGGGGCCAACCTACGAGCAGTACTTC.